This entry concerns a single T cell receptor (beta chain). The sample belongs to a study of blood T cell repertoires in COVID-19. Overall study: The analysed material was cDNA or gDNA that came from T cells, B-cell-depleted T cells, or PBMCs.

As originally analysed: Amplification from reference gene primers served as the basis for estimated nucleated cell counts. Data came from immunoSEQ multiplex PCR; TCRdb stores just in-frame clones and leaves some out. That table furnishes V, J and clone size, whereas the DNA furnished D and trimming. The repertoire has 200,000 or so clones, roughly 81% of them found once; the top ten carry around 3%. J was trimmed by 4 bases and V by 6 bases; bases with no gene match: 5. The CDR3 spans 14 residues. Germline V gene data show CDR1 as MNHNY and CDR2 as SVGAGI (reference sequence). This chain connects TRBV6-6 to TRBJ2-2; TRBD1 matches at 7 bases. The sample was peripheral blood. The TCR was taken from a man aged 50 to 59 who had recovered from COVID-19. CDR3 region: CASSRDRATGELFF. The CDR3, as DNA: TGTGCCAGCAGCCGAGACAGGGCCACCGGGGAGCTGTTTTTT.